The clone carrying this TCR beta chain was recorded many times. The antigen is not known. The data derive from a study of T cells in Graves' hyperthyroidism and ophthalmopathy. Notes on the study in general: Ophthalmopathy stood apart from stable hyperthyroidism in a 13 V-J model. The model forecast ophthalmopathy, anticipating it by a median approximately 6.1 months before onset.

It was RNA transcripts that yielded the amplified TCR beta CDR3 regions. The HTBI primer set drove a first-round RT-PCR of the TCR CDR3. TCRdb re-called the multiplex PCR reads through MiXCR, storing one row per CDR3 protein. This sample has 100,000 to 140,000 distinct CDR3 sequences, with about a sixth found just once. The germline V gene has CDR1 SGHTA and CDR2 FQGNSA. V lost 2 bases and J lost 6; bases outside the gene matches: 13. This CDR3 is 17 amino acids long. The study left out patients who had uncontrolled infection, other autoimmune disease, pregnancy or lactation. Isolation of PBMCs was performed on approximately 10 ml fresh peripheral blood.

The rearrangement links TRBV7-2 to TRBJ2-1; 7 nucleotides line up with TRBD2. What was sequenced was blood. The receptor was derived from a woman aged 50 to 60 with Graves' hyperthyroidism. This CDR3 is CASSLLPHGRIANEQFF. The CDR3 DNA follows: TGTGCCAGCAGCTTACTACCTCACGGGAGGATAGCCAATGAGCAGTTCTTC.